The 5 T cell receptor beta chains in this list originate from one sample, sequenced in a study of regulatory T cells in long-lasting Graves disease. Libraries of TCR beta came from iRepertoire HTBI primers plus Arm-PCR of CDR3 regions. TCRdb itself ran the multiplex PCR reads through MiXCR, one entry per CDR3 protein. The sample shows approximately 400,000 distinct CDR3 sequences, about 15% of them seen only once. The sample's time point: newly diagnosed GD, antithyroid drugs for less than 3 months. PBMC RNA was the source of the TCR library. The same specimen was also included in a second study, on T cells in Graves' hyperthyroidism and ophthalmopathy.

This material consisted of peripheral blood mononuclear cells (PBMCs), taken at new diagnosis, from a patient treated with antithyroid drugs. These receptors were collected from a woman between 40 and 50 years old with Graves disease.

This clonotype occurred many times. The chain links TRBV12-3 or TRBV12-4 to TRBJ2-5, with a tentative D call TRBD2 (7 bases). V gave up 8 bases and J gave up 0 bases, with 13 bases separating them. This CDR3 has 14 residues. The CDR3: CASRGGGYQETQYF. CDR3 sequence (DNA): TGTGCCAGCCGAGGGGGAGGGTACCAAGAGACCCAGTACTTC.

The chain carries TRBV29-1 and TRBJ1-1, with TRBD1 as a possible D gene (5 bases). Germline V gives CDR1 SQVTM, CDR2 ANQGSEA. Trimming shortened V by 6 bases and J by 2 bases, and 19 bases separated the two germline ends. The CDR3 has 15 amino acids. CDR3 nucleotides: TGCAGCGTGGGGGACTCCAGAGGGCCAAACACTGAAGCTTTCTTT. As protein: CSVGDSRGPNTEAFF.

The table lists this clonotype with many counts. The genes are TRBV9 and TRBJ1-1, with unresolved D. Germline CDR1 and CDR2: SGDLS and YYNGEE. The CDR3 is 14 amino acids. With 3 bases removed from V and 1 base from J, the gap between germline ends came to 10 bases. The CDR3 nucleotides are TGTGCCAGCAGCGCGACCTCGGCGAACACTGAAGCTTTCTTT. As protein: CASSATSANTEAFF.

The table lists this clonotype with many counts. DNA of the CDR3: TGTGCCAGCAGCTCCCGGGACAAACGAGGTGAGCAGTTCTTC. Translated, it gives CASSSRDKRGEQFF. V usage is TRBV7-2 and J usage is TRBJ2-1, with D possibly TRBD1 on 6 matching bases. V gave up 4 bases and J gave up 9 bases, with 16 bases separating them. The germline V gene encodes CDR1 SGHTA and CDR2 FQGNSA. CDR3 length equals 14 residues.

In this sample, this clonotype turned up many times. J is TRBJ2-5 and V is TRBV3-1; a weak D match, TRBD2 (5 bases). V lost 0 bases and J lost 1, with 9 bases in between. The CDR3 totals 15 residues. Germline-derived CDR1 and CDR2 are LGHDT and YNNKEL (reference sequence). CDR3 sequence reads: CASSQDPSSQETQYF. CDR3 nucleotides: TGTGCCAGCAGCCAAGATCCTAGCAGCCAAGAGACCCAGTACTTC.